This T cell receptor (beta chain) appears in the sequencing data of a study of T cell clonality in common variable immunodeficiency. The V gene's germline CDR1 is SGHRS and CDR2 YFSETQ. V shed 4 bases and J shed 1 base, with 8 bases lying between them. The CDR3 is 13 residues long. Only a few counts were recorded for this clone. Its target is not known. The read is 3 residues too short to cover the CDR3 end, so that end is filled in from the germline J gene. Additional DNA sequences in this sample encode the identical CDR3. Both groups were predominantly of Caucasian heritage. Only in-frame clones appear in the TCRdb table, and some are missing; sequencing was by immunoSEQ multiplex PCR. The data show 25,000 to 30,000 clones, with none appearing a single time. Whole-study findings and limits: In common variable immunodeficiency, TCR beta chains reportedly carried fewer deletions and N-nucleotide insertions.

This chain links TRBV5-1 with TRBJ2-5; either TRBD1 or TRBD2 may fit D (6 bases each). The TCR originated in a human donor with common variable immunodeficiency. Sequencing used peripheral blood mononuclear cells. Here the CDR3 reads CASSGGGQETQYF. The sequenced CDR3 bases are TGCGCCAGCAGCGGAGGGGGCCAAGAGACC.